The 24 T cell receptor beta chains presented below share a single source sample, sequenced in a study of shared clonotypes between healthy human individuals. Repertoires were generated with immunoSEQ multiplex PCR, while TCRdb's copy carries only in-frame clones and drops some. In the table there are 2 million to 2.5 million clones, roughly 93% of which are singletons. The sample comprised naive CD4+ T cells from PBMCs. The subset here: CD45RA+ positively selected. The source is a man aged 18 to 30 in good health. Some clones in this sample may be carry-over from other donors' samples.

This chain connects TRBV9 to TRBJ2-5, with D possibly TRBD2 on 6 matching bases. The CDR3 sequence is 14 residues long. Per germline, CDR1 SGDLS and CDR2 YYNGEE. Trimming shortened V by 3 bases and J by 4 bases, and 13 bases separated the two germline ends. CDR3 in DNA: TGTGCCAGCAGCGCCCATACTAGCAGAGAGACCCAGTACTTC. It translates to CASSAHTSRETQYF. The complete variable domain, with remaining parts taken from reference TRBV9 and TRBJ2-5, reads DSGVTQTPKHLITATGQRVTLRCSPRSGDLSVYWYQQSLDQGLQFLIQYYNGEERAKGNILERFSAQQFPDLHSELNLSSLELGDSALYFCASSAHTSRETQYFGPGTRLLVL.

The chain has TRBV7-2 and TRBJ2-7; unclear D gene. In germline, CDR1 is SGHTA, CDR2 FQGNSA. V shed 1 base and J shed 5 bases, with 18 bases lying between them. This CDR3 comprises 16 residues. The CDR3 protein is CASSLGNAITAHEQYF. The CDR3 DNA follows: TGTGCCAGCAGCTTAGGTAACGCGATTACTGCACACGAGCAGTACTTC. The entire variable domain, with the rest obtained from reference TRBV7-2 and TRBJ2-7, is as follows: GAGVSQSPSNKVTEKGKDVELRCDPISGHTALYWYRQSLGQGLEFLIYFQGNSAPDKSGLPSDRFSAERTGGSVSTLTIQRTQQEDSAVYLCASSLGNAITAHEQYFGPGTRLTVT.

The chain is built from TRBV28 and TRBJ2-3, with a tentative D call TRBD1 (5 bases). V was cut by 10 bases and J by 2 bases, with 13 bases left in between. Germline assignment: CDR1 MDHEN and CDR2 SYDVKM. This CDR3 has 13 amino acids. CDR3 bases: TGTGCCACCACTGACAGAGTCACAGATACGCAGTATTTT. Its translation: CATTDRVTDTQYF.

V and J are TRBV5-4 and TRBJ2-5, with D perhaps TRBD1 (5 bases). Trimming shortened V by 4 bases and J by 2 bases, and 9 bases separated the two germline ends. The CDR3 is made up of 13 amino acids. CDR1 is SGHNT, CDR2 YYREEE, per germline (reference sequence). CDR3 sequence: CASSPTVQETQYF. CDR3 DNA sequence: TGTGCCAGCAGCCCGACAGTACAAGAGACCCAGTACTTC.

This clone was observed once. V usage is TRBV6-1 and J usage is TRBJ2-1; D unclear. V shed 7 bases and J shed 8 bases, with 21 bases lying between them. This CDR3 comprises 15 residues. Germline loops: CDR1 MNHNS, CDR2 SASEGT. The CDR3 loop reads CASKTRPNDRDEQFF. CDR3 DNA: TGTGCCAGCAAGACCCGGCCGAACGATCGCGATGAGCAGTTCTTC.

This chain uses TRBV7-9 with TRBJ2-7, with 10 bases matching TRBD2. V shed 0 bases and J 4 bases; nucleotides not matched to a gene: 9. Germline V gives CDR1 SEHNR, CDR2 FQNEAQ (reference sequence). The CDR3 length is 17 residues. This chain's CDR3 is CASSLALPLAGRYEQYF. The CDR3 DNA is TGTGCCAGCAGCTTAGCTCTCCCACTAGCGGGACGGTACGAGCAGTACTTC.

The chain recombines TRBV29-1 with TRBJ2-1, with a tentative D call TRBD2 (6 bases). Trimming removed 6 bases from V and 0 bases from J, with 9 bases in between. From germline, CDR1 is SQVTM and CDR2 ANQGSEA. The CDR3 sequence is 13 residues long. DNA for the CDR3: TGCAGCGTAGCCGGGGGCTCCTACAATGAGCAGTTCTTC. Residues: CSVAGGSYNEQFF.

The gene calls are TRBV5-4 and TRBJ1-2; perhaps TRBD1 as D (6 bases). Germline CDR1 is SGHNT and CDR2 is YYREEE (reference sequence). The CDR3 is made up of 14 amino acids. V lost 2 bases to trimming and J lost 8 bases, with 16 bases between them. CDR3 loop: CASSLIEQGAGYTF. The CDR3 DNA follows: TGTGCCAGCAGCTTAATAGAACAGGGTGCAGGCTACACCTTC.

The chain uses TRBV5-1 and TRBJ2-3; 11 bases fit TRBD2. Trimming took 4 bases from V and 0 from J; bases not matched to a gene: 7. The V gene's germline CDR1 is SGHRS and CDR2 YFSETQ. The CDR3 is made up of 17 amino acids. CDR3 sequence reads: CASSPGLAVSSTDTQYF. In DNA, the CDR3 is TGCGCCAGCAGCCCGGGACTAGCGGTTTCTAGCACAGATACGCAGTATTTT. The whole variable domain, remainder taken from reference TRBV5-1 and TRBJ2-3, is KAGVTQTPRYLIKTRGQQVTLSCSPISGHRSVSWYQQTPGQGLQFLFEYFSETQRNKGNFPGRFSGRQFSNSRSEMNVSTLELGDSALYLCASSPGLAVSSTDTQYFGPGTRLTVL.

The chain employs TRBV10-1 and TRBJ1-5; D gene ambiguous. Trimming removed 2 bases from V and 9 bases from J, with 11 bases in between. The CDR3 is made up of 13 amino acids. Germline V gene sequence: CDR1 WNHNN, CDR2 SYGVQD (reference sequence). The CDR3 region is CASSEDGLSPQHF. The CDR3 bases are TGCGCCAGCAGTGAGGACGGCCTTTCGCCCCAGCATTTT.

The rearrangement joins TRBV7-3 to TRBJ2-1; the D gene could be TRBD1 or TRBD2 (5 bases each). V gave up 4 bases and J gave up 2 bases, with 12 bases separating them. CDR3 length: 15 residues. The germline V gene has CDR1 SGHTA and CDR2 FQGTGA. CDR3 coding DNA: TGTGCCAGCAGCTCCAACCGGGGCACCTACAATGAGCAGTTCTTC. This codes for CASSSNRGTYNEQFF. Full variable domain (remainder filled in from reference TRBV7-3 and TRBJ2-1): GAGVSQTPSNKVTEKGKYVELRCDPISGHTALYWYRQSLGQGPEFLIYFQGTGAADDSGLPNDRFFAVRPEGSVSTLKIQRTERGDSAVYLCASSSNRGTYNEQFFGPGTRLTVL.

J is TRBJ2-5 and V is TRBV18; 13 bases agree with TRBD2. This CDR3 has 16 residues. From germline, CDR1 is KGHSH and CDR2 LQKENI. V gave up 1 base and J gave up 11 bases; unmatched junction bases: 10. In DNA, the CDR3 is TGTGCCAGCTCACCACTATCCGGGACTAGCGGGACAGAGCAGTACTTC. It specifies CASSPLSGTSGTEQYF.

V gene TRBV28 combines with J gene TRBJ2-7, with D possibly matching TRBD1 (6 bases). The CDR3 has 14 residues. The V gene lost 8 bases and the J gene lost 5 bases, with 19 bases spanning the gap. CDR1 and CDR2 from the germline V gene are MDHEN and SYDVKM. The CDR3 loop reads CASEGQGLGHEQYF. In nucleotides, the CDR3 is TGTGCCAGCGAGGGGCAGGGGTTGGGTCACGAGCAGTACTTC.

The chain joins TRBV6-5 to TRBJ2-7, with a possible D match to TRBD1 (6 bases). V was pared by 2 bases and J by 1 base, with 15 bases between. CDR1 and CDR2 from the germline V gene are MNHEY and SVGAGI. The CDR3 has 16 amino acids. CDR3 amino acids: CASSYPAQGQSYEQYF. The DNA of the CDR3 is TGTGCCAGCAGTTACCCCGCACAGGGCCAATCCTACGAGCAGTACTTC.

This CDR3 reads CANSQGSGETQYF. The CDR3 DNA sequence: TGTGCCAACTCACAGGGGAGCGGAGAGACCCAGTACTTC. The gene calls are TRBV10-3 and TRBJ2-5; 7 positions match TRBD1. V gave up 10 bases and J gave up 4 bases; unmatched junction bases: 9. This CDR3 has 13 amino acids. Germline CDR1 reads ENHRY; CDR2 reads SYGVKD.

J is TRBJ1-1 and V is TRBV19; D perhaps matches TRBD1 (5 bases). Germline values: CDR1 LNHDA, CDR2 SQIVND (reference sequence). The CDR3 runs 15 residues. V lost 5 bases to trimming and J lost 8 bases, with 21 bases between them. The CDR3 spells CASSARDGGFLEAFF. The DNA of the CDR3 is TGTGCCAGTAGTGCTAGGGACGGCGGGTTTTTGGAAGCTTTCTTT.

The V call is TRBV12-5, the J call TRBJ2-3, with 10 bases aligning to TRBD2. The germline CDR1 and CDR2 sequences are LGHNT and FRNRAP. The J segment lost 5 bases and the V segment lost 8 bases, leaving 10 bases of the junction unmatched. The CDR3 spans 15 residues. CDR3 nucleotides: TGTGCTAGTCCCGGGGGGCTAGCGGGAGTAGATACGCAGTATTTT. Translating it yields CASPGGLAGVDTQYF.

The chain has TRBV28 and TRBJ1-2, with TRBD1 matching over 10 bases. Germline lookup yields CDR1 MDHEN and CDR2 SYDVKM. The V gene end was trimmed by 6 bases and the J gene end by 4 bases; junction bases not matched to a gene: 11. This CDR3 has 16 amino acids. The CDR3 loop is CASSRPGTGVSYGYTF. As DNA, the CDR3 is TGTGCCAGCAGCCGACCCGGGACAGGGGTGAGCTATGGCTACACCTTC.

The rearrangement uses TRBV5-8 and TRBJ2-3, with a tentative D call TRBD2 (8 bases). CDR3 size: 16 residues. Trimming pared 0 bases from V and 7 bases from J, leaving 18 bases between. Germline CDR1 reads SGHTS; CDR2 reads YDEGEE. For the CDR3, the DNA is TGTGCCAGCAGCTTGGCGGGAGGGGGCGTCTCTTATACGCAGTATTTT. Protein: CASSLAGGGVSYTQYF. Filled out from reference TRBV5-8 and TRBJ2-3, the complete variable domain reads EAGVTQSPTHLIKTRGQQATLRCSPISGHTSVYWYQQALGLGLQFLLWYDEGEERNRGNFPPRFSGRQFPNYSSELNVNALELEDSALYLCASSLAGGGVSYTQYFGPGTRLTVL.

CDR3 sequence: CASSLARTAIYTEAFF. CDR3 DNA: TGCGCCAGCAGCTTGGCAAGGACAGCAATATACACTGAAGCTTTCTTT. The V gene is TRBV5-1, the J gene TRBJ1-1; D may be TRBD1 (6 bases). Germline CDR1 reads SGHRS; CDR2 reads YFSETQ. The V end was cut by 0 bases, the J end by 3 bases, with 15 bases between. This CDR3 comprises 16 residues.

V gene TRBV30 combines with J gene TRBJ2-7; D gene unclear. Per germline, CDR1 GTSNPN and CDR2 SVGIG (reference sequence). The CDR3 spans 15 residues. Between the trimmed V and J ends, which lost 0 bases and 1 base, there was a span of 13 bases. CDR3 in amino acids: CAWSVFGHPSYEQYF. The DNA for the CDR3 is TGTGCCTGGAGTGTTTTTGGGCACCCATCCTACGAGCAGTACTTC.

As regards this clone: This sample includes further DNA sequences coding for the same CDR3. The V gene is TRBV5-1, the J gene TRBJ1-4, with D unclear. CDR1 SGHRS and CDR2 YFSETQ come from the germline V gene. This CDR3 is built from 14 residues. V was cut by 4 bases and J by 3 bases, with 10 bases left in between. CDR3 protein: CASSPGGPNEKLFF. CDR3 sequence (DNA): TGCGCCAGCAGCCCGGGAGGGCCTAATGAAAAACTGTTTTTT.

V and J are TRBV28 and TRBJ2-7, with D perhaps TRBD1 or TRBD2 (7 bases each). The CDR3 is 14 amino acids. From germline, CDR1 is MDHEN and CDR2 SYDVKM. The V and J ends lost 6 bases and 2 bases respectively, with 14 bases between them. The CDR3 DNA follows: TGTGCCAGCAGGGGGGGGACAGCAACCTACGAGCAGTACTTC. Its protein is CASRGGTATYEQYF.

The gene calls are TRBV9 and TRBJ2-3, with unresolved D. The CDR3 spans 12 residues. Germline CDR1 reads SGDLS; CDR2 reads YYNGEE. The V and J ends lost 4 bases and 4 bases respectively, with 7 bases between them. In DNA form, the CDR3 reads TGTGCCAGCAGCCTCCCCTCAGATACGCAGTATTTT. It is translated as CASSLPSDTQYF.